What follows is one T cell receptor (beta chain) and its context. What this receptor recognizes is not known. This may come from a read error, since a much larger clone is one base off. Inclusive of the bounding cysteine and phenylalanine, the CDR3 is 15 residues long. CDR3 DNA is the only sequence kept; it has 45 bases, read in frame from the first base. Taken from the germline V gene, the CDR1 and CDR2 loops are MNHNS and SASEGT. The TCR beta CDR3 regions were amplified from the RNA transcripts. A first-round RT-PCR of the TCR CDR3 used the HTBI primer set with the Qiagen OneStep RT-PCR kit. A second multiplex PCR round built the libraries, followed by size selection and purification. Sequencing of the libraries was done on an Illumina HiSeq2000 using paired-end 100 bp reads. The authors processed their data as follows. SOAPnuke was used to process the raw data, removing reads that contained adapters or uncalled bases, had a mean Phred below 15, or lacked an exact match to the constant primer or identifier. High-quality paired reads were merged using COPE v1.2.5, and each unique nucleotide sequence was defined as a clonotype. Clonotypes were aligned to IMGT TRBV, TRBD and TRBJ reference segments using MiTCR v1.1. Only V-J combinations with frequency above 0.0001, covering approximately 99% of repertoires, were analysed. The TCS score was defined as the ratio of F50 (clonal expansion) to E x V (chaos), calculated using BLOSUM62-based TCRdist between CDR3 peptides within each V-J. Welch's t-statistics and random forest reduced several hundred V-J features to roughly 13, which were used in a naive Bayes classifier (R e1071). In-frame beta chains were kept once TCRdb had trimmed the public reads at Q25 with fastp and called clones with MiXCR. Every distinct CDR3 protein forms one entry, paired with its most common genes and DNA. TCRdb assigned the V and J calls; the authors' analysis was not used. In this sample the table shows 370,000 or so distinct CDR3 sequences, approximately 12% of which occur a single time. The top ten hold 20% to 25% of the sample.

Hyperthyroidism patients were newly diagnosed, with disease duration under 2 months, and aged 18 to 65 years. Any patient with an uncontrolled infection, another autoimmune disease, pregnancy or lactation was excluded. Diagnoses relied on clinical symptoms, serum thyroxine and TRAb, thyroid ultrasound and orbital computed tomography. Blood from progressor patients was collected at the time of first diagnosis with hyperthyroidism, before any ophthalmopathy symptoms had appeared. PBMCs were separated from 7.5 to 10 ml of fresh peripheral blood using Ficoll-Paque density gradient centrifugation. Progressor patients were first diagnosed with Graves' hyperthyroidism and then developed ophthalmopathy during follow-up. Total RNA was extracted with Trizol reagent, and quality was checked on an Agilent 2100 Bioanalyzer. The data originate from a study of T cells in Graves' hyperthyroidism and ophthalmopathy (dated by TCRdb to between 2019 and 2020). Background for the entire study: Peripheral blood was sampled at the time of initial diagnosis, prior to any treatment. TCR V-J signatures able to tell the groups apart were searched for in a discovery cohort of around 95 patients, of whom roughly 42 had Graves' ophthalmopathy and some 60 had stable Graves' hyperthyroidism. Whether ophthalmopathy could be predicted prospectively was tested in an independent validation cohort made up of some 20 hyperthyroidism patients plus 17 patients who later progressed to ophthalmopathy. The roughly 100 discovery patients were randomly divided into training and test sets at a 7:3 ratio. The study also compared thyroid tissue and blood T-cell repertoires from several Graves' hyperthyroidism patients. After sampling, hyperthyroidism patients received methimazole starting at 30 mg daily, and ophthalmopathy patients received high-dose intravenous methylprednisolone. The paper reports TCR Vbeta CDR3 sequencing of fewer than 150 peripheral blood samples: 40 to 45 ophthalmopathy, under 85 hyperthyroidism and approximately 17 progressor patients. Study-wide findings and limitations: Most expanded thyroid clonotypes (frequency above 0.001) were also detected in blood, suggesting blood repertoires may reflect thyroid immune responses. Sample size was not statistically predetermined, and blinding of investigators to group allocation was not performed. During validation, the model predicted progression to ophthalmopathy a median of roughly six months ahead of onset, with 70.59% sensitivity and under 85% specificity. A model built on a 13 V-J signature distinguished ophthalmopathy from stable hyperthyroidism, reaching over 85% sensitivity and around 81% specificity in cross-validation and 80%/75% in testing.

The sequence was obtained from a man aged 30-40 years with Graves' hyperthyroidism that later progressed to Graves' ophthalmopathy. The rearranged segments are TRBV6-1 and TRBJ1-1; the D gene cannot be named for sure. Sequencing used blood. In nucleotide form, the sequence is TGTGCCAGCACCCCGGAACCCCGGATGAACACTGGAGCTTTCTTT. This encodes CASTPEPRMNTGAFF.